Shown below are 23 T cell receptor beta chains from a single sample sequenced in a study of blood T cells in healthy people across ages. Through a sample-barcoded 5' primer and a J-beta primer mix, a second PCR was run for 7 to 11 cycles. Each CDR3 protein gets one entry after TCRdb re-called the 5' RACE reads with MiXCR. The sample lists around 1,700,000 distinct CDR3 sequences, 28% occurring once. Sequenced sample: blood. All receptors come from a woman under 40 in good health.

The CDR3 DNA follows: TGTGCCACAAAGCGGGGGGAGGCTGAAGCTTTCTTT. This codes for CATKRGEAEAFF. The chain links TRBV10-3 to TRBJ1-1, with D perhaps matching TRBD1 (5 bases). Trimming stripped 10 bases from V and 6 bases from J, with 15 bases between. The germline CDR1 and CDR2 sequences are ENHRY and SYGVKD. The CDR3 is 12 amino acids.

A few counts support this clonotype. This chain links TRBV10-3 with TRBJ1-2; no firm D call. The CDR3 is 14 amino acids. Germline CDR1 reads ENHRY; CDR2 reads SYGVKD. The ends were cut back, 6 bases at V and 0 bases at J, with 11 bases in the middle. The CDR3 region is CAISDLPTNYGYTF. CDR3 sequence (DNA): TGTGCCATCAGCGACCTTCCTACTAACTATGGCTACACCTTC.

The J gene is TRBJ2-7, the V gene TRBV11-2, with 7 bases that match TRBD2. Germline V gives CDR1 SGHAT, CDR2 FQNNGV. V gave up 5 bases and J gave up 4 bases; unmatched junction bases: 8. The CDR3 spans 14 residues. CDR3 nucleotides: TGTGCCAGCAGCCCCCGGCGGGAGAAATACGAGCAGTACTTC. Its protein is CASSPRREKYEQYF.

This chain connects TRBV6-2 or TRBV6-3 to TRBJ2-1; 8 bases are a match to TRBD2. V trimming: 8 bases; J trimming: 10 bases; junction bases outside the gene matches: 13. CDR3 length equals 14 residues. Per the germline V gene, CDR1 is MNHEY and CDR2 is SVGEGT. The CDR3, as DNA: TGTGCCAGCCGCCCGGGACTAGAGTCTCAGGAGCAGTTCTTC. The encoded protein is CASRPGLESQEQFF.

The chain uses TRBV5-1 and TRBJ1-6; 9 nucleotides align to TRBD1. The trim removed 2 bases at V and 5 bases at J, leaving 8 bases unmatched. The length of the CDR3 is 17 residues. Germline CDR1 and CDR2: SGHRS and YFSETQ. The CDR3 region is CASSFSPRTGDNSPLHF. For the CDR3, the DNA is TGCGCCAGCAGCTTTTCACCCCGGACAGGGGATAATTCACCCCTCCACTTT.

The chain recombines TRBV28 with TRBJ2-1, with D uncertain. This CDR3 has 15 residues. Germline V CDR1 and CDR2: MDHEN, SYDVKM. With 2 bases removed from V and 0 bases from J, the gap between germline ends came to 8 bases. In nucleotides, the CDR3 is TGTGCCAGCAGTTTACTACTCGGCTCCTACAATGAGCAGTTCTTC. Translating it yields CASSLLLGSYNEQFF.

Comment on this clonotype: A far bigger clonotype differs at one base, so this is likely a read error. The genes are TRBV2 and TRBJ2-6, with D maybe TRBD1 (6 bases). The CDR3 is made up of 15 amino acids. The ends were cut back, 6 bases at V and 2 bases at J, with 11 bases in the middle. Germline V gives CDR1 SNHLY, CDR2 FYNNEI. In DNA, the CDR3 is TGTGCCAGCAGCCACACAGGGACTGGGGCCAACGTCCTGACTTTC. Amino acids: CASSHTGTGANVLTF.

CDR3 bases: TGTGCCATCAGGATGGACACTGGGAATGAGCAGTACTTC. It translates to CAIRMDTGNEQYF. The V gene is TRBV10-3, the J gene TRBJ2-5; a weak D match, TRBD1 (5 bases). Germline V CDR1 and CDR2: ENHRY, SYGVKD. This CDR3 is 13 amino acids long. V was trimmed by 6 bases and J by 11 bases, leaving 19 bases between them.

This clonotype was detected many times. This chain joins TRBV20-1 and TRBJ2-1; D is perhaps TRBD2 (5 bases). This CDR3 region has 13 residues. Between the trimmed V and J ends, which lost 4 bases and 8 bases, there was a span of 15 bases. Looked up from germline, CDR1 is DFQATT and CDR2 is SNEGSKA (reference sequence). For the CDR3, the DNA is TGCAGTGCTACCCTAGGAGGAGAGGATGAGCAGTTCTTC. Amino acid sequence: CSATLGGEDEQFF.

CDR3 in DNA: TGCGCCAGCAGAATCGAGCCAAACCTCAACTATGGCTACACCTTC. Encoded protein: CASRIEPNLNYGYTF. This sequence joins TRBV5-1 and TRBJ1-2; D not resolved. The CDR3 covers 15 residues. Trimming cost V 5 bases and J 2 bases, with 16 bases left between them. Germline-derived CDR1 and CDR2 are SGHRS and YFSETQ.

The CDR3 region has the DNA TGTGCCAGCTCGGGACAGGCGAACACCGGGGAGCTGTTTTTT. Translating it yields CASSGQANTGELFF. V gene TRBV12-3 or TRBV12-4 combines with J gene TRBJ2-2; 8 bases agree with TRBD1. After removal of 8 bases from V and 0 bases from J, the junction contained 2 bases not matched to a gene. This CDR3 comprises 14 residues.

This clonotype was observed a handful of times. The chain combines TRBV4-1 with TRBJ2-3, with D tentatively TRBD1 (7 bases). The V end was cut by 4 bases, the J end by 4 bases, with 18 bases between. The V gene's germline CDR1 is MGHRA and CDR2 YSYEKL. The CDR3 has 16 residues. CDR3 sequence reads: CASSPRQGGLADTQYF. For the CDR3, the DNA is TGCGCCAGCAGCCCGCGGCAGGGGGGCTTGGCAGATACGCAGTATTTT.

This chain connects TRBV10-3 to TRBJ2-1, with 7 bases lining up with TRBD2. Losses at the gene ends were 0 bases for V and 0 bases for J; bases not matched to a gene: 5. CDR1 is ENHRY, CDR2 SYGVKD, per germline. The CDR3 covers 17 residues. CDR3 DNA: TGTGCCATCAGTGAGTCTACCAGCGGGGTCTCCTACAATGAGCAGTTCTTC. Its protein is CAISESTSGVSYNEQFF.

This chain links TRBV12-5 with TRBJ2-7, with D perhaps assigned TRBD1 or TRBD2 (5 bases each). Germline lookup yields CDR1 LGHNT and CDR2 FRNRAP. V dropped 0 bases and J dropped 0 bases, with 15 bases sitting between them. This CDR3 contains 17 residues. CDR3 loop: CASGLVNRGTISYEQYF. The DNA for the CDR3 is TGTGCTAGTGGTTTGGTCAACAGAGGGACCATCTCCTACGAGCAGTACTTC.

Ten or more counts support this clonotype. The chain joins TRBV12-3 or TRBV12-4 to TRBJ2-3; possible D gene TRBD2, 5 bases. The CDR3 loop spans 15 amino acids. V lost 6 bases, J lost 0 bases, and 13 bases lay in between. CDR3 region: CASSRGTTSTDTQYF. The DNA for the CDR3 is TGTGCCAGCAGCCGGGGTACAACTAGCACAGATACGCAGTATTTT.

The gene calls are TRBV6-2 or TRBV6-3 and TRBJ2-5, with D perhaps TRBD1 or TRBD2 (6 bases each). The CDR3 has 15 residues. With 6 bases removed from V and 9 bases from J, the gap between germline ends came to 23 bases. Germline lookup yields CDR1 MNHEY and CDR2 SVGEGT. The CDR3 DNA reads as TGTGCCAGCAGCCCCCGGCGGGACACTTCTAGAGCCCAGTACTTC. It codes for CASSPRRDTSRAQYF.

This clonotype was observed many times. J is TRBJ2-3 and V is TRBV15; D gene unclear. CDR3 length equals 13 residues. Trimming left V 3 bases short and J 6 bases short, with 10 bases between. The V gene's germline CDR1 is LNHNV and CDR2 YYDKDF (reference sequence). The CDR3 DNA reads TGTGCCACCAGCAGTTCTAGTCCCGATACGCAGTATTTT. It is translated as CATSSSSPDTQYF.

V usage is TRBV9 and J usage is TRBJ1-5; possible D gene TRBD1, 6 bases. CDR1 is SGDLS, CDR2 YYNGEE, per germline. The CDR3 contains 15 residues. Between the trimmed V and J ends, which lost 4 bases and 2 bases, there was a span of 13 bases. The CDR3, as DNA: TGTGCCAGCAGCCCAACTAAGGGGGGCAATCAGCCCCAGCATTTT. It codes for CASSPTKGGNQPQHF.

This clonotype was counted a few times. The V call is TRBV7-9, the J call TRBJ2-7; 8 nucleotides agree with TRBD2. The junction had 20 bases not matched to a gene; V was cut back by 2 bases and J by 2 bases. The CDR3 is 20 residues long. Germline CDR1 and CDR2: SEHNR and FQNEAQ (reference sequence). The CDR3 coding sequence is TGTGCCAGCAGCTTATCGGCCCACCTGACCCCGGGACTAGAGACCTACGAGCAGTACTTC. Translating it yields CASSLSAHLTPGLETYEQYF.

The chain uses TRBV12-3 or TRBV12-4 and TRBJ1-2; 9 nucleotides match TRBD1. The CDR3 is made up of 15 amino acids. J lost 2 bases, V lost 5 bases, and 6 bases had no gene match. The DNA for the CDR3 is TGTGCCAGCAGTGCGGGGGACAGGGAAAACTATGGCTACACCTTC. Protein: CASSAGDRENYGYTF.

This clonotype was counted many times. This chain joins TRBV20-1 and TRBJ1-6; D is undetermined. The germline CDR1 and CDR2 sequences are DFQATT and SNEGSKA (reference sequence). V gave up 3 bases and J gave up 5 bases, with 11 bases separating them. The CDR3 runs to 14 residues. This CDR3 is CSASKISNNSPLHF. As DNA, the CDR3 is TGCAGTGCTAGCAAAATAAGTAATAATTCACCCCTCCACTTT.

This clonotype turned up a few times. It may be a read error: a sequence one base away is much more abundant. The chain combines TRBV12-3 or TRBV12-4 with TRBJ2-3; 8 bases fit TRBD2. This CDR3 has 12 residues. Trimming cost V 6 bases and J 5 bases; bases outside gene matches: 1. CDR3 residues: CASSTSGDTQYF. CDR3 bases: TGTGCCAGCAGCACTAGCGGAGATACGCAGTATTTT.

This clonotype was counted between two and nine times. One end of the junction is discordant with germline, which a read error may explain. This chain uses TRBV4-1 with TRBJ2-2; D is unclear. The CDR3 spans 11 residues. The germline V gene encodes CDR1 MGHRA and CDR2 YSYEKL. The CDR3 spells CASSRSGELFF. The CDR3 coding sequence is TGTGCCAGCAGTCGGTCCGGGGAGCTGTTTTTT.